This T cell receptor (beta chain) was identified during a study of blood T cells in healthy people across ages. Findings and caveats of the study: Observed TCR beta diversity per million T cells went down as age went up. This fall followed a roughly linear course with age.

PCR was performed a second time for 7 to 11 cycles using a sample-barcoded 5' primer and a J-beta primer mix. Each sample provided no less than 3 million CDR3-containing paired-end reads. Each CDR3 protein gets one entry after TCRdb re-called the 5' RACE reads with MiXCR. The table has over 300,000 distinct CDR3 sequences, roughly half seen once. On this clonotype itself: Antigen specificity is unknown.

Donation came from healthy Caucasian individuals in Russia who were aged about 6 to 95. Germline CDR1 MDHEN, CDR2 SYDVKM. The CDR3 runs 14 residues. With 10 bases removed from V and 0 bases from J, the gap between germline ends came to 13 bases. The sequenced material came from blood. The rearrangement joins TRBV28 to TRBJ1-5; D uncertain. This TCR came from a man in his 60s in good health. The CDR3 nucleotides are TGTGCCATCAGACGAAGACTTAGCAATCAGCCCCAGCATTTT. Translating gives CAIRRRLSNQPQHF. Drawing the rest from reference TRBV28 and TRBJ1-5, the complete variable domain is DVKVTQSSRYLVKRTGEKVFLECVQDMDHENMFWYRQDPGLGLRLIYFSYDVKMKEKGDIPEGYSVSREKKERFSLILESASTNQTSMYLCAIRRRLSNQPQHFGDGTRLSIL.